These 23 T cell receptor beta chains were sequenced from one sample in a study of T cell repertoires in cytomegalovirus infection. These receptors' targets are unknown. TCRdb reanalysed the reads using MiXCR and keeps one entry per CDR3 protein. In the table there are tens of thousands of distinct CDR3 sequences, roughly a quarter of which are singletons. Specimen: CD8+ T cells from cultured PBMCs, collected from culture after CMV antigen stimulation. These receptors all come from a human donor in good health (CMV status not recorded). Some clones in this sample may be carry-over from other donors' samples.

The chain employs TRBV20-1 and TRBJ2-7; D uncertain. Germline V lookup: CDR1 DFQATT, CDR2 SNEGSKA (reference sequence). Trimming took 5 bases from V and 3 from J, leaving 8 bases between them. The CDR3 consists of 11 residues. The CDR3 bases are TGCAGTGCTGGGCCTGACTACGAGCAGTACTTC. This translates into CSAGPDYEQYF.

This clonotype was observed at least ten times. This chain joins TRBV5-1 and TRBJ2-1; D not certain. The germline V and J ends were trimmed by 4 bases and 2 bases, with 10 bases remaining between them. The CDR3 loop spans 14 amino acids. The V gene's germline CDR1 is SGHRS and CDR2 YFSETQ. The CDR3: CASSPDATYNEQFF. The CDR3 nucleotides are TGCGCCAGCAGCCCGGACGCGACCTACAATGAGCAGTTCTTC. Combining the CDR3 with reference TRBV5-1 and TRBJ2-1 gives the whole variable domain KAGVTQTPRYLIKTRGQQVTLSCSPISGHRSVSWYQQTPGQGLQFLFEYFSETQRNKGNFPGRFSGRQFSNSRSEMNVSTLELGDSALYLCASSPDATYNEQFFGPGTRLTVL.

In this sample, this clonotype turned up a few times. V gene TRBV5-1 combines with J gene TRBJ2-1, with 11 nucleotides matching TRBD2. Per germline, CDR1 SGHRS and CDR2 YFSETQ. The CDR3 covers 15 residues. With V trimmed by 3 bases and J by 10 bases, 9 bases remained unmatched. The CDR3: CASSWGTSGYGEQFF. The CDR3, as DNA: TGCGCCAGCAGCTGGGGGACTAGCGGTTATGGGGAGCAGTTCTTC.

This clonotype was counted many times. The chain uses TRBV7-2 and TRBJ2-7; TRBD2 agrees at 7 bases. CDR3 length: 16 amino acids. V shed 5 bases, J shed 3 bases, and the junction held 13 bases outside the gene matches. CDR1 and CDR2 from the germline V gene are SGHTA and FQGNSA. CDR3 loop: CASSKAPGLLYYEQYF. In DNA form, the CDR3 reads TGTGCCAGCAGCAAAGCTCCGGGACTACTTTACTACGAGCAGTACTTC.

The rearrangement uses TRBV5-1 and TRBJ2-3; a possible D gene is TRBD2 (5 bases). The CDR3 has 15 amino acids. The V gene's germline CDR1 is SGHRS and CDR2 YFSETQ. Trimming removed 1 base from V and 6 bases from J, with 15 bases in between. The chain's CDR3 is CASSLTSGGWDTQYF. CDR3 DNA sequence: TGCGCCAGCAGCTTGACCTCCGGAGGTTGGGATACGCAGTATTTT.

The chain combines TRBV11-2 with TRBJ1-6; no clear D gene. V was pared by 3 bases and J by 7 bases, with 13 bases between. Germline loops: CDR1 SGHAT, CDR2 FQNNGV. CDR3 length equals 15 residues. CDR3 sequence reads: CASSFAPDLNSPLHF. CDR3 bases: TGTGCCAGCAGCTTCGCGCCGGATCTAAATTCACCCCTCCACTTT.

This clonotype was counted only a few times. This rearrangement joins TRBV11-2 to TRBJ1-2; 11 bases fit TRBD1. The CDR3 covers 14 residues. V shed 4 bases, J shed 8 bases, and the junction held 6 bases outside the gene matches. The germline gives CDR1 SGHAT, CDR2 FQNNGV. The CDR3 loop is CASSSGTGGEGYTF. The CDR3 DNA reads TGTGCCAGCAGCTCCGGGACAGGGGGAGAGGGCTACACCTTC.

This clonotype has more than one count but fewer than ten. The chain uses TRBV28 and TRBJ1-5, with D unclear. Trimming removed 7 bases from V and 0 bases from J, with 10 bases in between. The CDR3 has 14 residues. Germline CDR1 MDHEN, CDR2 SYDVKM. CDR3 coding DNA: TGTGCCAGCATTGAGGTGTATAGCAATCAGCCCCAGCATTTT. Protein: CASIEVYSNQPQHF.

A few counts support this clonotype. This rearrangement joins TRBV27 to TRBJ1-3; 7 bases fit TRBD1. The CDR3 has 15 amino acids. Germline V gene data show CDR1 as MNHEY and CDR2 as SMNVEV (reference sequence). Trimming removed 4 bases from V and 3 bases from J; junction bases left unmatched: 6. The CDR3 reads CASSWKGAFGNTIYF. The DNA of the CDR3 is TGTGCCAGCAGTTGGAAGGGGGCGTTTGGAAACACCATATATTTT.

The chain combines TRBV5-1 with TRBJ1-1; D uncertain. Trimming pared 4 bases from V and 1 base from J, leaving 11 bases between. CDR3 length: 14 amino acids. Looked up from germline, CDR1 is SGHRS and CDR2 is YFSETQ. CDR3 sequence (DNA): TGCGCCAGCAGCGGCGTTGGAGGGAACACTGAAGCTTTCTTT. This gives the protein CASSGVGGNTEAFF.

At least ten counts were recorded for this clonotype. CDR3 DNA sequence: TGTGCCAGCAGTTTCGCCTTAGGGGGGAGGAACACTGAAGCTTTCTTT. The encoded protein is CASSFALGGRNTEAFF. This rearrangement joins TRBV28 to TRBJ1-1, with a weak D call TRBD1 (6 bases). Between the trimmed V and J ends, which lost 3 bases and 1 base, there was a span of 15 bases. CDR3 length: 16 amino acids. In germline, CDR1 is MDHEN, CDR2 SYDVKM.

This clonotype was counted at least ten times. This chain links TRBV7-8 with TRBJ2-3; 9 positions agree with TRBD2. Germline values: CDR1 SGHVS, CDR2 FQNEAQ. V shed 4 bases, J shed 6 bases, and the junction held 14 bases outside the gene matches. CDR3 size: 17 residues. CDR3 amino acids: CASSSAGGGGGLDTQYF. The CDR3 nucleotides are TGTGCCAGCAGCTCGGCGGGGGGGGGCGGGGGCTTGGATACGCAGTATTTT.

Points on this clonotype: One junction end does not reproduce the germline sequence, and a read error may be involved. This chain joins TRBV5-4 and TRBJ1-1; no firm D call. The CDR3 spans 14 residues. The V gene's germline CDR1 is SGHNT and CDR2 YYREEE (reference sequence). The CDR3 coding sequence is TGTGCCAGCAGCTTGACTTCCGCTAACACTAAAGCTTTCTTT. Amino acid sequence: CASSLTSANTKAFF.

This clonotype was counted a few times. Here the CDR3 reads CASSLPSPSGGAWEQYF. The CDR3 nucleotides are TGTGCCAGCAGTTTACCCTCTCCTAGCGGGGGGGCCTGGGAGCAGTACTTC. The J gene is TRBJ2-7, the V gene TRBV12-3 or TRBV12-4, with 12 bases that match TRBD2. The V segment lost 2 bases and the J segment 7 bases; nucleotides outside the gene matches: 12. The CDR3 consists of 17 residues.

This clonotype was found many times. This chain links TRBV7-9 with TRBJ1-2, with 7 bases that match TRBD1. J was trimmed by 2 bases and V by 9 bases; bases with no gene match: 3. CDR1 and CDR2 from the germline V gene are SEHNR and FQNEAQ (reference sequence). CDR3 length equals 12 residues. CDR3 in DNA: TGTGCCAGTGCACAGGGGAACTATGGCTACACCTTC. This encodes CASAQGNYGYTF.

The CDR3 spells CSASRVSPPNTGELFF. The DNA of the CDR3 is TGCAGTGCTAGCAGGGTCTCGCCCCCGAACACCGGGGAGCTGTTTTTT. The chain employs TRBV20-1 and TRBJ2-2, with D perhaps TRBD1 (5 bases). The CDR3 is 16 residues long. Germline V gene lookup returns CDR1 DFQATT and CDR2 SNEGSKA (reference sequence). Deletions cut 3 bases from V and 0 bases from J, with 14 bases between.

The chain joins TRBV13 to TRBJ2-1; 7 bases align to TRBD1. CDR1 is PRHDT, CDR2 FYEKMQ, per germline (reference sequence). CDR3 length: 14 residues. The V segment lost 5 bases and the J segment 7 bases; nucleotides outside the gene matches: 8. The CDR3 reads CASSPRQGRNEQFF. The CDR3 coding sequence is TGTGCCAGCAGCCCCCGACAGGGACGAAATGAGCAGTTCTTC. Full variable domain (outside the CDR3, taken from reference TRBV13 and TRBJ2-1): AAGVIQSPRHLIKEKRETATLKCYPIPRHDTVYWYQQGPGQDPQFLISFYEKMQSDKGSIPDRFSAQQFSDYHSELNMSSLELGDSALYFCASSPRQGRNEQFFGPGTRLTVL.

This chain connects TRBV2 to TRBJ2-5, with D perhaps matching TRBD1 (7 bases). Trimming took off 6 bases at V and 2 bases at J, with 19 bases between the two ends. The germline gives CDR1 SNHLY, CDR2 FYNNEI. This CDR3 spans 16 amino acids. CDR3 sequence: CASSPGDRGLQETQYF. The CDR3 DNA follows: TGTGCCAGCAGCCCGGGGGACAGAGGGTTACAAGAGACCCAGTACTTC.

This clonotype appeared a few times. The rearrangement uses TRBV27 and TRBJ2-6; D remains unclear. From germline, CDR1 is MNHEY and CDR2 SMNVEV (reference sequence). The CDR3 spans 13 residues. V lost 5 bases and J 1 base, leaving 3 bases between the germline ends. The CDR3 loop reads CASSQSGANVLTF. CDR3 coding DNA: TGTGCCAGCAGTCAATCTGGGGCCAACGTCCTGACTTTC. Full variable domain (remainder filled in from reference TRBV27 and TRBJ2-6): EAQVTQNPRYLITVTGKKLTVTCSQNMNHEYMSWYRQDPGLGLRQIYYSMNVEVTDKGDVPEGYKVSRKEKRNFPLILESPSPNQTSLYFCASSQSGANVLTFGAGSRLTVL.

The J gene is TRBJ2-1, the V gene TRBV27, with 8 bases aligning to TRBD2. Germline lookup yields CDR1 MNHEY and CDR2 SMNVEV (reference sequence). CDR3 length equals 16 residues. Trimming took 5 bases from V and 6 from J; bases not matched to a gene: 12. CDR3 protein: CASSPPSGTRVNEQFF. Written as DNA, the CDR3 is TGTGCCAGCAGTCCACCCTCCGGGACTAGAGTCAATGAGCAGTTCTTC.

This clonotype occurred many times. The gene calls are TRBV7-2 and TRBJ2-4; 16 positions match TRBD2. Trimming cost V 5 bases and J 0 bases; bases outside gene matches: 4. Per germline, CDR1 SGHTA and CDR2 FQGNSA. The CDR3 is 18 residues long. The CDR3 sequence is CASSRGLAGGPAKNIQYF. The DNA for the CDR3 is TGTGCCAGCAGCCGGGGACTAGCGGGGGGGCCAGCCAAAAACATTCAGTACTTC.

The chain uses TRBV4-1 and TRBJ2-7, with TRBD1 matching over 8 bases. Germline V gene data show CDR1 as MGHRA and CDR2 as YSYEKL. The CDR3 totals 16 residues. Germline trimming cut 1 base from V and 1 base from J; bases unmatched to any gene: 6. The CDR3, as DNA: TGCGCCAGCAGCCAAGGGCCGGACAGGGATTCCTACGAGCAGTACTTC. Translated: CASSQGPDRDSYEQYF.

This clonotype was seen repeatedly, ten times or more. This chain joins TRBV4-3 and TRBJ2-3, with unresolved D. Germline V lookup: CDR1 LGHNA, CDR2 YSLEER. The V gene lost 1 base and the J gene lost 4 bases, with 15 bases spanning the gap. The length of the CDR3 is 16 residues. Here the CDR3 DNA reads TGCGCCAGCAGCCAAGTCCACTGGCCAGCCCCAGATACGCAGTATTTT. This translates into CASSQVHWPAPDTQYF.